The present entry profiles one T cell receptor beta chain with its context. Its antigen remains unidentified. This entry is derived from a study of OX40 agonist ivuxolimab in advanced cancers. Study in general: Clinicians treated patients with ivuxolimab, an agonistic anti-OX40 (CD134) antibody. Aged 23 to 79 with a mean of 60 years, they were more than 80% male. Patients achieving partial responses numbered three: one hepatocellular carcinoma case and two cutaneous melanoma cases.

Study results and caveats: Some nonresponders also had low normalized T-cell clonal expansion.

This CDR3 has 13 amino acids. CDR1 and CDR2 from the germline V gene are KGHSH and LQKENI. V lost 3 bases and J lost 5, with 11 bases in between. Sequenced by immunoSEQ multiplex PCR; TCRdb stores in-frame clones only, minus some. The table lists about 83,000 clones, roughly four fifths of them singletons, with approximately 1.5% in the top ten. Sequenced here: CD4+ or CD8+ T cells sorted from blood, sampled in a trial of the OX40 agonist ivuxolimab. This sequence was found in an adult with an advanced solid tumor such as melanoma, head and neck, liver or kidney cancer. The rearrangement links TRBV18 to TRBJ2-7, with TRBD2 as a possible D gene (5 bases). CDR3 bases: TGTGCCAGCTCACCCCCTAGCAACCACGAGCAGTACTTC. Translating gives CASSPPSNHEQYF.